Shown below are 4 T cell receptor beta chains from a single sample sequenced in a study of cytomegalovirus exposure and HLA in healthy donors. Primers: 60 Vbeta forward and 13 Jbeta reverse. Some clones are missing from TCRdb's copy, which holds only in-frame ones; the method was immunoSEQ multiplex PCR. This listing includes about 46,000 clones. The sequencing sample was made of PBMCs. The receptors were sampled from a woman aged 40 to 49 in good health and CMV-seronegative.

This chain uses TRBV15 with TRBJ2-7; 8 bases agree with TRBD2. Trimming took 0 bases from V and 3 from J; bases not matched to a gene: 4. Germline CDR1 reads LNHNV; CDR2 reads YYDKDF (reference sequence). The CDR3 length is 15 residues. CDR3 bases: TGTGCCACCAGCAGAGATGGGCGGGGGGTCTACGAGCAGTACTTC. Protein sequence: CATSRDGRGVYEQYF.

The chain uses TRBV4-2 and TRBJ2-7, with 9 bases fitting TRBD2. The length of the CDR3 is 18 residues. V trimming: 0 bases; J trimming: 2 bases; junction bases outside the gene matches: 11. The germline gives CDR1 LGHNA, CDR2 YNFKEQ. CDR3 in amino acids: CASSQDLRGSGSAYEQYF. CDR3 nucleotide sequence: TGTGCCAGCAGCCAAGATCTCCGGGGTAGCGGGAGCGCCTACGAGCAGTACTTC.

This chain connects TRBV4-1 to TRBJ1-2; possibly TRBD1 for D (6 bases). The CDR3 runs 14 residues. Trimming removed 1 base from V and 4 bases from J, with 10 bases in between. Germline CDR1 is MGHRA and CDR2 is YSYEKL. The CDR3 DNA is TGCGCCAGCAGCCAAGCGGACAGCCGCTATGGCTACACCTTC. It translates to CASSQADSRYGYTF.

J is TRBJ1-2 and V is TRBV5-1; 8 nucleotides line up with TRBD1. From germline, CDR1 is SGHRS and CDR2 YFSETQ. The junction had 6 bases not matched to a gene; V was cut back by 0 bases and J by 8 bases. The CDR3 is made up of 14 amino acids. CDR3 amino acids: CASSLADRGEGYTF. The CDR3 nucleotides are TGCGCCAGCAGCTTGGCCGACAGGGGTGAAGGCTACACCTTC.